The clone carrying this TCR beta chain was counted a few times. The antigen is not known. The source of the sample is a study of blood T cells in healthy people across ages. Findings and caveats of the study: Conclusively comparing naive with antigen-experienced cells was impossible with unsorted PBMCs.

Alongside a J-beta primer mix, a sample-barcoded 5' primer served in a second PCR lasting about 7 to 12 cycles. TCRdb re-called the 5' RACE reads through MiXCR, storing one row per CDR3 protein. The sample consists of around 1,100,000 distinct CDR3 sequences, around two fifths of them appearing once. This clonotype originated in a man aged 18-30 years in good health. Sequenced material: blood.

The CDR3 DNA reads as TGTGCCAGCAGCCAGAGACTAGCTGAGACGGATACGCAGTATTTT. Its protein is CASSQRLAETDTQYF. This rearrangement joins TRBV4-2 to TRBJ2-3, with 7 bases fitting TRBD2. Germline V lookup: CDR1 LGHNA, CDR2 YNFKEQ. V lost 3 bases and J lost 6; bases outside the gene matches: 9. This CDR3 has 15 amino acids.